This TCR beta chain was observed in a study of regulatory T cells in long-lasting Graves disease. The overall study: Over 5 years of antithyroid drugs with positive TSH receptor antibodies was taken to mean persistent Graves' disease. Study-level findings and limits: TRBV28, TRBJ1-2 and TRBJ2-5 were segments that persistent disease favored. Between persistent patients, about 2,700 public clonotypes were shared, exceeding the 966 shared between new patients.

Germline V gives CDR1 SGHRS, CDR2 YFSETQ. The CDR3 is 15 amino acids. The germline V and J ends were trimmed by 0 bases and 1 base, with 10 bases remaining between them. Described time point: persistent/refractory GD, antithyroid drugs over 5 years with positive TRAb. RNA isolated from PBMCs was used to make the TCR library. Combining iRepertoire HTBI primers with Arm-PCR of CDR3 regions, the authors built TCR beta libraries. A single record per CDR3 protein comes from TCRdb applying MiXCR to the multiplex PCR reads. Seen here are roughly 470,000 distinct CDR3 sequences, less than 25% observed once, and the top ten hold under 9%. A note on this clonotype: Its antigen is not identified.

The sample consisted of peripheral blood mononuclear cells (PBMCs), taken when the disease was refractory, from a patient treated with antithyroid drugs. The chain has TRBV5-1 and TRBJ1-1; D call uncertain. The TCR sequence derives from a female donor with Graves disease. The CDR3 protein is CASSLVVGGNTEAFF. CDR3 nucleotide sequence: TGCGCCAGCAGCTTGGTTGTAGGTGGGAACACTGAAGCTTTCTTT.